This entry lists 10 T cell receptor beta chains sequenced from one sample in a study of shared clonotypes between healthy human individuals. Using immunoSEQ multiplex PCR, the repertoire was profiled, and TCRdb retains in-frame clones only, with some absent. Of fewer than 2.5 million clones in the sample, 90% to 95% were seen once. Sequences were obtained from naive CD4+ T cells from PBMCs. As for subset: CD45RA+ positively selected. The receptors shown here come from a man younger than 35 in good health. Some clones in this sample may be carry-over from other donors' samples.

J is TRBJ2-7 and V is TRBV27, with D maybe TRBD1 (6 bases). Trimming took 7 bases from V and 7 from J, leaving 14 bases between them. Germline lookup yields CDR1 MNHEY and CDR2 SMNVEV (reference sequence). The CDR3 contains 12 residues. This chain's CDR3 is CASKTGSGEQYF. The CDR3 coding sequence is TGTGCCAGCAAAACAGGGTCGGGGGAGCAGTACTTC.

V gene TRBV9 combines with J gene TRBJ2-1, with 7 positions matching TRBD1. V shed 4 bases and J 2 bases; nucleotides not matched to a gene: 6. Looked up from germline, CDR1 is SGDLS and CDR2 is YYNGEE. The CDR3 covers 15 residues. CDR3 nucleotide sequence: TGTGCCAGCAGCTCGACAGGGTCGGCCTACAATGAGCAGTTCTTC. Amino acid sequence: CASSSTGSAYNEQFF.

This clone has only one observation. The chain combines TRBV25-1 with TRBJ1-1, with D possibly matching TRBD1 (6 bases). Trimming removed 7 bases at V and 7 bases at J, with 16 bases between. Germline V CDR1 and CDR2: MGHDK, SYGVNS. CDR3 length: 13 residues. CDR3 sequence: CASIGGGRFEAFF. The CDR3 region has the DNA TGTGCCAGCATCGGGGGGGGCAGATTTGAAGCTTTCTTT.

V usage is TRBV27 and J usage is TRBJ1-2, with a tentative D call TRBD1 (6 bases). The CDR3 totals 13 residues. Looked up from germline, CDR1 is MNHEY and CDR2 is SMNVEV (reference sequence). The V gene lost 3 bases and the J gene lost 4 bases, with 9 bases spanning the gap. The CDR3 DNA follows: TGTGCCAGCAGTTTCGGCAGGGGCTATGGCTACACCTTC. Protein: CASSFGRGYGYTF.

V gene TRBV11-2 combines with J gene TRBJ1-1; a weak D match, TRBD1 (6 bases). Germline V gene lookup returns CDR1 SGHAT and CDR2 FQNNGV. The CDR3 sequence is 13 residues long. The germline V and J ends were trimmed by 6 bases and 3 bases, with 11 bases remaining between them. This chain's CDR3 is CASRTGLDTEAFF. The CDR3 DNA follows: TGTGCCAGCAGGACAGGTTTAGACACTGAAGCTTTCTTT.

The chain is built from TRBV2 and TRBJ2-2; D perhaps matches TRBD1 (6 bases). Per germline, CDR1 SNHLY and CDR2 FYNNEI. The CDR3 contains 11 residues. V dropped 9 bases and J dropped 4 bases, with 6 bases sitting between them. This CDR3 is CARGGTGELFF. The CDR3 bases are TGTGCCAGAGGGGGCACCGGGGAGCTGTTTTTT.

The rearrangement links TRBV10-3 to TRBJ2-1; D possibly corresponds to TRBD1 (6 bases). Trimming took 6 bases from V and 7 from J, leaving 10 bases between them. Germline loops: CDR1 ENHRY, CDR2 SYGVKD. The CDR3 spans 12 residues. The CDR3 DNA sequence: TGTGCCATCAGGGGGGCTGGGAATGAGCAGTTCTTC. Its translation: CAIRGAGNEQFF.

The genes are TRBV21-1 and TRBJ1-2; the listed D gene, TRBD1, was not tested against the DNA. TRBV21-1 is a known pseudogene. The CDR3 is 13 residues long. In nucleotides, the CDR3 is TGTGCCAGCACAGGGGGCGGAAGGGTTGGCTACACCTTC. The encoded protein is CASTGGGRVGYTF.

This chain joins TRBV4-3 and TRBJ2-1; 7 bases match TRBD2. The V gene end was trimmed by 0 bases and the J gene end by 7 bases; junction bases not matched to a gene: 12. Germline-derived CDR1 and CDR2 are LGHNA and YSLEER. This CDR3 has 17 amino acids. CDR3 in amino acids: CASSQEGHGRERNEQFF. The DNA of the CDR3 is TGCGCCAGCAGCCAAGAGGGCCATGGGCGGGAGAGGAATGAGCAGTTCTTC.

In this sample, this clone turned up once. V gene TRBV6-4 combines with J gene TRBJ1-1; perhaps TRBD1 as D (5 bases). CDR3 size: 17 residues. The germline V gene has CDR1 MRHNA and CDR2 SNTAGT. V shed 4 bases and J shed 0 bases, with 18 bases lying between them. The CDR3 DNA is TGTGCCAGCAGTGTCCCTCGGGGGTTTGACCTGAACACTGAAGCTTTCTTT. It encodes CASSVPRGFDLNTEAFF.